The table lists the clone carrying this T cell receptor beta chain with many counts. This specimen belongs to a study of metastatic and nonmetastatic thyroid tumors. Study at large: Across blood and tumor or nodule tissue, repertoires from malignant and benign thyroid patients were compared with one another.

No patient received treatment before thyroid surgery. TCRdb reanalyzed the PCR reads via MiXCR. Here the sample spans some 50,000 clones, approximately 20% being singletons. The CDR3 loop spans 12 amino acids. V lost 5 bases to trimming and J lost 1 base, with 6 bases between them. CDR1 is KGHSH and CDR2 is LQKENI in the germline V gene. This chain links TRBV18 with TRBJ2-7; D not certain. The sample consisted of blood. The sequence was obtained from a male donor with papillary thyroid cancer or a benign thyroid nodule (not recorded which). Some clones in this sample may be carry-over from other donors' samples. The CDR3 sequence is CASSAGSYEQYF. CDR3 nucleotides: TGTGCCAGCTCAGCAGGTTCCTACGAGCAGTACTTC.